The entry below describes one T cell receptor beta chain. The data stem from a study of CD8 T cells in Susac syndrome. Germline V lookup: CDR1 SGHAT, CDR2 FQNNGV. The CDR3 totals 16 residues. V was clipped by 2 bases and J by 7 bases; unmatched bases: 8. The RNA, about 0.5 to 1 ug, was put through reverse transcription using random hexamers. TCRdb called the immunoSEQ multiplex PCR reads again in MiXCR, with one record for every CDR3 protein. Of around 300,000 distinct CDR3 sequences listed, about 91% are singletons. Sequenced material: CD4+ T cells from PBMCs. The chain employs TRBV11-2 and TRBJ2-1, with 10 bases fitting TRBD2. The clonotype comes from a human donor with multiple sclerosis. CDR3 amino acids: CASSLIPPSGGNEQFF. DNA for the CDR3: TGTGCCAGCAGCTTAATCCCCCCTAGCGGGGGAAATGAGCAGTTCTTC.